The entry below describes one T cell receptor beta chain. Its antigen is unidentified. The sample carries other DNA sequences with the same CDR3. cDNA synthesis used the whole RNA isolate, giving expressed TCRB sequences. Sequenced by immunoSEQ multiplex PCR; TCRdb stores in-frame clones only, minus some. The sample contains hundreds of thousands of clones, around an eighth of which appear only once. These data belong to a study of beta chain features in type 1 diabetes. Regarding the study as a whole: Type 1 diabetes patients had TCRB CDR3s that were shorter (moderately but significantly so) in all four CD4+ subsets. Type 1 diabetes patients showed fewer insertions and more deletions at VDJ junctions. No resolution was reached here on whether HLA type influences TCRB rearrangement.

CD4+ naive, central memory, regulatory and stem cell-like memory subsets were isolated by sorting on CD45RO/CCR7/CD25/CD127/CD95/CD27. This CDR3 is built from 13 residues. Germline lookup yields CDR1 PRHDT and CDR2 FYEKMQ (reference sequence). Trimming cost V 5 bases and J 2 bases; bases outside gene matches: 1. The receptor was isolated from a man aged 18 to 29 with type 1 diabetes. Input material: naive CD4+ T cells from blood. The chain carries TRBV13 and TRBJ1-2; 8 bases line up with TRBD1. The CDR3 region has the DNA TGTGCCAGCAGCCGGACAGGGAACTATGGCTACACCTTC. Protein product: CASSRTGNYGYTF.